These T cell receptor beta chains were read from a single sample in a study of T cells after yellow fever vaccination. TCRdb re-analysed the 5' RACE reads in MiXCR, keeping a single row per CDR3 protein. The sample has fewer than 400,000 distinct CDR3 sequences, around 6.4% seen once. The sample here was PBMCs, taken 5 days after the yellow fever booster vaccination. These receptors came from a man aged 25 to 40 who received the YFV17D yellow fever vaccine. CDR3s include the opening cysteine and the closing phenylalanine or tryptophan. A D gene is named only where the DNA matches it firmly. Clone sizes are given selectively: once, few, many, or a class where the clone is expanded.

J gene: TRBJ1-5; D gene: NA; clone size: NA; V gene: TRBV10-3; CDR3 protein: CAISRGDQPQHF; CDR3 DNA: TGTGCCATCAGCCGCGGGGATCAGCCCCAGCATTTT
J gene: TRBJ2-5; D gene: TRBD1; clone size: NA; V gene: TRBV5-1; CDR3 protein: CASSLRTGRLAQYF; CDR3 DNA: TGCGCCAGCAGCTTAAGGACAGGCCGGTTGGCCCAGTACTTC
J gene: TRBJ2-5; D gene: TRBD2; clone size: few; V gene: TRBV5-1; CDR3 protein: CASSWAGGQETQYF; CDR3 DNA: TGCGCCAGCAGCTGGGCGGGAGGGCAAGAGACCCAGTACTTC
J gene: TRBJ1-1; D gene: NA; clone size: NA; V gene: TRBV3-1; CDR3 protein: CASSQGHSEAFF; CDR3 DNA: TGTGCCAGCAGCCAAGGACACTCTGAAGCTTTCTTT
J gene: TRBJ2-7; D gene: TRBD2; clone size: NA; V gene: TRBV12-3/TRBV12-4; CDR3 protein: CASCFSLAGGPDRYEQYF; CDR3 DNA: TGTGCCAGCTGTTTTAGCCTAGCGGGAGGGCCGGACCGCTACGAGCAGTACTTC
J gene: TRBJ1-1; D gene: NA; clone size: few; V gene: TRBV12-3/TRBV12-4; CDR3 protein: CASSLQGSRTEAFF; CDR3 DNA: TGTGCCAGCAGTCTTCAGGGTTCCCGGACTGAAGCTTTCTTT
J gene: TRBJ2-5; D gene: NA; clone size: few; V gene: TRBV30; CDR3 protein: CAWSVGGETQYF; CDR3 DNA: TGTGCCTGGAGTGTTGGCGGAGAGACCCAGTACTTC
J gene: TRBJ1-5; D gene: NA; clone size: NA; V gene: TRBV12-3/TRBV12-4; CDR3 protein: CASRGSIKPQHF; CDR3 DNA: TGTGCCAGCAGGGGCAGTATTAAGCCCCAGCATTTT
J gene: TRBJ2-7; D gene: TRBD2; clone size: many; V gene: TRBV3-1; CDR3 protein: CASSPLFGTSGSEQYF; CDR3 DNA: TGTGCCAGCAGCCCTCTCTTCGGGACTAGCGGGAGCGAGCAGTACTTC
J gene: TRBJ2-7; D gene: TRBD2; clone size: NA; V gene: TRBV20-1; CDR3 protein: CSANGGGSSYEQYF; CDR3 DNA: TGCAGTGCTAATGGCGGGGGATCCTCCTACGAGCAGTACTTC
J gene: TRBJ2-3; D gene: TRBD2; clone size: NA; V gene: TRBV5-1; CDR3 protein: CASSPRSGGPPDTQYF; CDR3 DNA: TGCGCCAGCAGCCCGAGATCGGGAGGGCCCCCAGATACGCAGTATTTT
J gene: TRBJ2-2; D gene: NA; clone size: many; V gene: TRBV6-5; CDR3 protein: CASGNGGELFF; CDR3 DNA: TGTGCCAGTGGCAATGGTGGGGAGCTGTTTTTT
J gene: TRBJ1-4; D gene: TRBD1; clone size: few; V gene: TRBV7-2; CDR3 protein: CASSLGDREGEKLFF; CDR3 DNA: TGTGCCAGCAGCTTAGGGGACAGGGAGGGAGAAAAACTGTTTTTT
J gene: TRBJ2-7; D gene: TRBD1; clone size: NA; V gene: TRBV20-1; CDR3 protein: CCARVTAGQGAYEQYF; CDR3 DNA: TGCTGTGCTAGAGTTACAGCGGGACAGGGGGCCTACGAGCAGTACTTC
J gene: TRBJ2-1; D gene: TRBD1; clone size: few; V gene: TRBV12-3/TRBV12-4; CDR3 protein: CASNPPGQGNEQFF; CDR3 DNA: TGTGCCAGCAATCCCCCGGGACAGGGAAATGAGCAGTTCTTC
J gene: TRBJ2-5; D gene: NA; clone size: few; V gene: TRBV7-9; CDR3 protein: CASSQAGQDGGSQYF; CDR3 DNA: TGTGCCAGCAGCCAAGCGGGACAGGACGGAGGGTCCCAGTACTTC
J gene: TRBJ2-3; D gene: NA; clone size: NA; V gene: TRBV29-1; CDR3 protein: CSVDNGDFTDTQYF; CDR3 DNA: TGCAGCGTTGATAACGGAGACTTCACAGATACGCAGTATTTT
J gene: TRBJ2-4; D gene: NA; clone size: many; V gene: TRBV7-2; CDR3 protein: CASSLGGQGKNIQYF; CDR3 DNA: TGTGCCAGCAGCTTAGGGGGACAAGGGAAAAACATTCAGTACTTC
J gene: TRBJ2-2; D gene: TRBD1; clone size: few; V gene: TRBV5-4; CDR3 protein: CASRPTLRSGGHGELFF; CDR3 DNA: TGTGCCAGCAGACCTACTCTCCGATCAGGGGGCCACGGGGAGCTGTTTTTT
J gene: TRBJ2-1; D gene: TRBD1; clone size: many; V gene: TRBV7-9; CDR3 protein: CASPGQADYNEQFF; CDR3 DNA: TGTGCCAGCCCCGGACAGGCGGACTACAATGAGCAGTTCTTC
J gene: TRBJ2-7; D gene: TRBD1; clone size: few; V gene: TRBV15; CDR3 protein: CATSKQGAAWQYF; CDR3 DNA: TGTGCCACCAGCAAGCAGGGGGCCGCCTGGCAGTACTTC
J gene: TRBJ2-2; D gene: NA; clone size: few; V gene: TRBV11-2; CDR3 protein: CASSFTRTNTGELFF; CDR3 DNA: TGTGCCAGCAGCTTTACTAGAACGAACACCGGGGAGCTGTTTTTT
J gene: TRBJ2-7; D gene: TRBD1; clone size: few; V gene: TRBV28; CDR3 protein: CASSLSWTGYEQYF; CDR3 DNA: TGTGCCAGCAGTTTAAGCTGGACAGGCTACGAGCAGTACTTC
J gene: TRBJ2-1; D gene: TRBD2; clone size: many; V gene: TRBV6-2/TRBV6-3; CDR3 protein: CASTQLAGEDEQFF; CDR3 DNA: TGTGCCAGCACCCAACTAGCGGGAGAAGATGAGCAGTTCTTC
J gene: TRBJ2-3; D gene: TRBD2; clone size: few; V gene: TRBV7-9; CDR3 protein: CASSRSLAGADTQYF; CDR3 DNA: TGTGCCAGCAGTCGAAGCCTAGCGGGAGCAGATACGCAGTATTTT
J gene: TRBJ2-7; D gene: TRBD2; clone size: many; V gene: TRBV20-1; CDR3 protein: CSARGGTSGRSSSYEQYF; CDR3 DNA: TGCAGTGCTAGAGGAGGGACTAGCGGGAGGTCTAGCTCCTACGAGCAGTACTTC
J gene: TRBJ2-7; D gene: NA; clone size: few; V gene: TRBV20-1; CDR3 protein: CSASAGTQSYEQYF; CDR3 DNA: TGCAGTGCTAGTGCCGGGACACAATCCTACGAGCAGTACTTC
J gene: TRBJ2-1; D gene: TRBD1; clone size: few; V gene: TRBV18; CDR3 protein: CASSPRSTGNNEQFF; CDR3 DNA: TGTGCCAGCTCACCCCGTTCGACAGGGAACAATGAGCAGTTCTTC
J gene: TRBJ2-5; D gene: TRBD2; clone size: many; V gene: TRBV5-1; CDR3 protein: CASSGSGSLRETQYF; CDR3 DNA: TGCGCCAGCAGCGGGAGCGGGAGCTTGAGGGAGACCCAGTACTTC
J gene: TRBJ1-5; D gene: NA; clone size: few; V gene: TRBV30; CDR3 protein: CAWNHRSQPQHF; CDR3 DNA: TGTGCCTGGAATCACAGATCTCAGCCCCAGCATTTT
J gene: TRBJ2-7; D gene: NA; clone size: many; V gene: TRBV5-6; CDR3 protein: CASSLPWAPTYEQYF; CDR3 DNA: TGTGCCAGCAGCTTGCCCTGGGCACCTACCTACGAGCAGTACTTC
J gene: TRBJ2-5; D gene: TRBD2; clone size: NA; V gene: TRBV20-1; CDR3 protein: CSASSGEETQYF; CDR3 DNA: TGCAGTGCGTCTAGCGGGGAAGAGACCCAGTACTTC
J gene: TRBJ1-5; D gene: NA; clone size: NA; V gene: TRBV20-1; CDR3 protein: CSAGGEDQPQHF; CDR3 DNA: TGCAGTGCAGGGGGGGAGGACCAGCCCCAGCATTTT
J gene: TRBJ2-1; D gene: NA; clone size: many; V gene: TRBV7-6; CDR3 protein: CASSLEVSSYNEQFF; CDR3 DNA: TGTGCCAGCAGCTTAGAGGTCAGCTCCTACAATGAGCAGTTCTTC
J gene: TRBJ1-6; D gene: NA; clone size: many; V gene: TRBV6-5; CDR3 protein: CASSSPAGAYNSPLHF; CDR3 DNA: TGTGCCAGCAGTTCCCCGGCGGGGGCCTATAATTCACCCCTCCACTTT
J gene: TRBJ2-3; D gene: NA; clone size: NA; V gene: TRBV11-1; CDR3 protein: CASSPTRSTDTQYF; CDR3 DNA: TGTGCCAGCAGCCCGACCCGTTCCACAGATACGCAGTATTTT
J gene: TRBJ1-1; D gene: TRBD1; clone size: few; V gene: TRBV7-9; CDR3 protein: CASSFGKGQGMNTEAFF; CDR3 DNA: TGTGCCAGCAGCTTTGGTAAGGGACAGGGTATGAACACTGAAGCTTTCTTT
J gene: TRBJ2-3; D gene: TRBD2; clone size: many; V gene: TRBV28; CDR3 protein: CVAWAGGRSGAQYF; CDR3 DNA: TGCGTCGCTTGGGCGGGAGGACGCTCTGGGGCGCAGTATTTT
J gene: TRBJ2-3; D gene: NA; clone size: many; V gene: TRBV7-3; CDR3 protein: CASSSGITRNTDTQYF; CDR3 DNA: TGTGCCAGCAGCTCCGGGATAACTAGAAACACAGATACGCAGTATTTT
J gene: TRBJ2-3; D gene: NA; clone size: NA; V gene: TRBV20-1; CDR3 protein: CSARDPWTDGRPDTQYF; CDR3 DNA: TGCAGTGCTAGAGATCCCTGGACCGACGGAAGACCAGATACGCAGTATTTT
J gene: TRBJ1-2; D gene: NA; clone size: many; V gene: TRBV20-1; CDR3 protein: CSAPPPPDSDSYGYTF; CDR3 DNA: TGCAGTGCCCCTCCTCCCCCGGACAGTGACTCCTATGGCTACACCTTC
J gene: TRBJ2-1; D gene: TRBD2; clone size: few; V gene: TRBV20-1; CDR3 protein: CSARASSGHYYNEQFF; CDR3 DNA: TGCAGTGCTAGAGCGTCTAGCGGCCATTACTACAATGAGCAGTTCTTC
J gene: TRBJ2-3; D gene: TRBD2; clone size: many; V gene: TRBV7-3; CDR3 protein: CASSLTYGTSGRASTDTQYF; CDR3 DNA: TGTGCCAGCAGCTTAACGTATGGGACTAGCGGGAGGGCCAGCACAGATACGCAGTATTTT
J gene: TRBJ1-2; D gene: NA; clone size: few; V gene: TRBV5-6; CDR3 protein: CASSLLGTYGYTF; CDR3 DNA: TGTGCCAGCAGCTTGTTGGGGACCTATGGCTACACCTTC
J gene: TRBJ2-3; D gene: NA; clone size: few; V gene: TRBV19; CDR3 protein: CATRPSRGKLTDTQYF; CDR3 DNA: TGTGCCACCCGACCATCGAGGGGGAAACTCACAGATACGCAGTATTTT
J gene: TRBJ2-7; D gene: NA; clone size: NA; V gene: TRBV7-2; CDR3 protein: CASSLELVRGNEQYF; CDR3 DNA: TGTGCCAGCAGCTTAGAGTTGGTCAGGGGTAACGAGCAGTACTTC
J gene: TRBJ2-1; D gene: TRBD2; clone size: many; V gene: TRBV19; CDR3 protein: CASTRAGGSWFF; CDR3 DNA: TGTGCCAGTACCAGAGCGGGAGGATCCTGGTTCTTC
J gene: TRBJ2-1; D gene: NA; clone size: NA; V gene: TRBV18; CDR3 protein: CASSQAGTGSDEQFF; CDR3 DNA: TGTGCCAGCTCCCAAGCGGGGACAGGATCGGATGAGCAGTTCTTC
J gene: TRBJ2-3; D gene: NA; clone size: NA; V gene: TRBV11-3; CDR3 protein: CASSLEVGGADTQYF; CDR3 DNA: TGTGCCAGCAGCTTAGAGGTCGGAGGGGCAGATACGCAGTATTTT
J gene: TRBJ2-7; D gene: TRBD1; clone size: many; V gene: TRBV20-1; CDR3 protein: CSARGQGGSYEQYF; CDR3 DNA: TGCAGTGCTAGAGGACAGGGGGGCTCCTACGAGCAGTACTTC
J gene: TRBJ1-2; D gene: NA; clone size: NA; V gene: TRBV20-1; CDR3 protein: CSASVLGGYTF; CDR3 DNA: TGCAGTGCTAGCGTCCTTGGTGGCTACACCTTC
J gene: TRBJ2-7; D gene: NA; clone size: many; V gene: TRBV30; CDR3 protein: CAWSTGGDSYEQYF; CDR3 DNA: TGTGCCTGGAGTACTGGGGGTGACTCCTACGAGCAGTACTTC
J gene: TRBJ1-4; D gene: NA; clone size: few; V gene: TRBV7-2; CDR3 protein: CASSFRENEKLFF; CDR3 DNA: TGTGCCAGCAGCTTCAGGGAGAATGAAAAACTGTTTTTT